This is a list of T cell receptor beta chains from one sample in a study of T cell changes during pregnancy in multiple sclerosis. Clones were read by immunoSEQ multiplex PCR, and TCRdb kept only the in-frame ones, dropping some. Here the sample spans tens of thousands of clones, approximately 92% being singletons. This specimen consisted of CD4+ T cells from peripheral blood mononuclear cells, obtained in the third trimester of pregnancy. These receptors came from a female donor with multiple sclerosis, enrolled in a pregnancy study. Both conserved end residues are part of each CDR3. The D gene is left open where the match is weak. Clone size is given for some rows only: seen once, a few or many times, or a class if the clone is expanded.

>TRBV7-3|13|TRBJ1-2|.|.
TGTGCCAGCAGCTTAAGTCCGGACTATGGCTACACCTTC
CASSLSPDYGYTF
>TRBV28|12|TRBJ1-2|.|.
TGTGCCAGCAGTCCACAGGTCTATGGCTACACCTTC
CASSPQVYGYTF
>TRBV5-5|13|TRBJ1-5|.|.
TGTGCCAGCATGCGAGATTCCAATCAGCCCCAGCATTTT
CASMRDSNQPQHF
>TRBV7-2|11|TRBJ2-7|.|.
TGTGCCAGCAGCTTTAATATGGAGCAGTACTTC
CASSFNMEQYF
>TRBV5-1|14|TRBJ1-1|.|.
TGCGCCAGCAGCTTCGGACTCCGGGGCACTGAAGCTTTCTTT
CASSFGLRGTEAFF
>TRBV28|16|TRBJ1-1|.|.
TGTGCCAGCAGTGAAATTACGGGACTCATGAACACTGAAGCTTTCTTT
CASSEITGLMNTEAFF
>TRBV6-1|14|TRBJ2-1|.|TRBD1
TGTGCCAGCGGCCGGGACAGGGGTTTAAATGAGCAGTTCTTC
CASGRDRGLNEQFF
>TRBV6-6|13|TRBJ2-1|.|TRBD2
TGTGCCAGCAGTTACCAGCGGGAGACTGAGCAGTTCTTC
CASSYQRETEQFF
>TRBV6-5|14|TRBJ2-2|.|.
TGTGCCAGCAGTTACTTCAGGGACACCGGGGAGCTGTTTTTT
CASSYFRDTGELFF
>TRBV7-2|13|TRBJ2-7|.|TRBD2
TGTGCCAGCAGCTCGGGACTAGTCTACGAGCAGTACTTC
CASSSGLVYEQYF
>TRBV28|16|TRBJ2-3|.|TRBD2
TGTGCCAGCAGTCCCCCCCCAGGACTAGGAACAGATACGCAGTATTTT
CASSPPPGLGTDTQYF
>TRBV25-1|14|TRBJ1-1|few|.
TGTGCCAGCAGTGCCTTTGAGGGTCGGCCAGAAGCTTTCTTT
CASSAFEGRPEAFF
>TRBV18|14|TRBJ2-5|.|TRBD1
TGTGCCAGCTCGTTGACAGGGGGCCAAGAGACCCAGTACTTC
CASSLTGGQETQYF
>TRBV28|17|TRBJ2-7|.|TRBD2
TGTGCCAGCAGTCCTCGGGGGGTAGCGGGAGGGCTATACGAGCAGTACTTC
CASSPRGVAGGLYEQYF